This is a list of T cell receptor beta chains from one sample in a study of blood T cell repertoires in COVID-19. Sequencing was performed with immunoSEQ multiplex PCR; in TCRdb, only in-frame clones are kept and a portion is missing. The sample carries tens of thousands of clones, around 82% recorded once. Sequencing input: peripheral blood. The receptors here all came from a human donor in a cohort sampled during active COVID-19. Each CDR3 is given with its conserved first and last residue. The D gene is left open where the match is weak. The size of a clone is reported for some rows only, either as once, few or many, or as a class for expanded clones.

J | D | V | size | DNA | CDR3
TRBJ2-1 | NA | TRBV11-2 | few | TGTGCCAGCAGCCTGGACACTTACAATGAGCAGTTCTTC | CASSLDTYNEQFF
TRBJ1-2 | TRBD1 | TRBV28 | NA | TGTGCCAGCAGTCCGGGACAGGGGGCTTATGGCTACACCTTC | CASSPGQGAYGYTF
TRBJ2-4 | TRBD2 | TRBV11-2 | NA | TGTGCCAGCAGCCCGAGCCGGGGGGTACTAGCCAAAAACATTCAGTACTTC | CASSPSRGVLAKNIQYF
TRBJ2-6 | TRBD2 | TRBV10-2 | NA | TGCGCCAGCATTGGGGAGGGGACGAGGACCAACGTCCTGACTTTC | CASIGEGTRTNVLTF
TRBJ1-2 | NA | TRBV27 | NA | TGTGCCAGCAAGGGATCCGCAGGGGCTTATAACTATGGCTACACCTTC | CASKGSAGAYNYGYTF
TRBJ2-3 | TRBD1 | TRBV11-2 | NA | TGTGCCAGCAGCTTGGTTTGGGGACAGGGCACAGATACGCAGTATTTT | CASSLVWGQGTDTQYF
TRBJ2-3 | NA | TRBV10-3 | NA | TGTGCCAGCCGGGACTCCAGCACAGATACGCAGTATTTT | CASRDSSTDTQYF
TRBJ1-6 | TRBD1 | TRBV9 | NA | TGTGCCAGCAGCGTAGTGGGACAGGTTAATTCACCCCTCCACTTT | CASSVVGQVNSPLHF
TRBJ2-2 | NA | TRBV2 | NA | TGTGCCGGAGCTTCAGATAACCACGGGGAGCTGTTTTTT | CAGASDNHGELFF
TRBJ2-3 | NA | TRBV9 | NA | TGTGCCAGCAGCGCGCGACTGGCCACAGATACGCAGTATTTT | CASSARLATDTQYF
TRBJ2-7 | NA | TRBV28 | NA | TGTGCCAGCCGGAGGCAGATCTCCTACGAGCAGTACTTC | CASRRQISYEQYF
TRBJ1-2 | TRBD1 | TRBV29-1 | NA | TGCAGCGTTGAGCTATTTACGGGACAGGGGGCGCGCGGCTACGGCTACACCTTC | CSVELFTGQGARGYGYTF
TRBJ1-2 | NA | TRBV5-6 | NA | TGTGCCAGCAGCACGGACACGGAATTCTATGGCTACACCTTC | CASSTDTEFYGYTF
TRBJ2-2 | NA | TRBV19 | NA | TGTGCCAGTATGCAACAGGAGGGTACCGGGGAGCTGTTTTTT | CASMQQEGTGELFF
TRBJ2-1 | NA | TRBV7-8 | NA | TGTGCCAGCAGCCCCGGCGGGTCTGAGCAGTTCTTC | CASSPGGSEQFF
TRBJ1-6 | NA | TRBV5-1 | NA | TGCGCCAGCAGCTTGTGGCAGGGTGGGTCACCCCTCCACTTT | CASSLWQGGSPLHF
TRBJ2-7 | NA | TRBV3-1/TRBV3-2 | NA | TGTGCCAGCAGCCATGGGGGGGGCAGGCGCGAGCAGTACTTC | CASSHGGGRREQYF
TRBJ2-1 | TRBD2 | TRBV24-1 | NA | TGTGCCACCGAGAATAGAGCGGGGGCCAGTCAATATGAGCAGTTCTTC | CATENRAGASQYEQFF
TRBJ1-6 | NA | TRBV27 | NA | TGTGCCAGCGCCTTATGGGGGGAAGCTTATAATTCACCCCTCCACTTT | CASALWGEAYNSPLHF
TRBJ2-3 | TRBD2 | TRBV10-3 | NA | TGTGCCATTCAGACTAGCGGGGGGGCCGGGAATACGCAGTATTTT | CAIQTSGGAGNTQYF
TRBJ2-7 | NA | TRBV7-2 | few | TGTGCCAGCAGCTTAGTGTCAGGTCGCGAGCAGTACTTC | CASSLVSGREQYF
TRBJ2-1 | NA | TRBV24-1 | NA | TGTGCCACCAGTGATGGGCTGACCTCCTACAATGAGCAGTTCTTC | CATSDGLTSYNEQFF
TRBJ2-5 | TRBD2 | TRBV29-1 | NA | TGCAGCGTTGAGAGAGGACTTAGCGGGGGGCCGAGAGAGACCCAGTACTTC | CSVERGLSGGPRETQYF
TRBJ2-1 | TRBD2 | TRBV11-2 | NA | TGTGCCAGCAGTTACACTAGCGGGGGGGCCAATGAGCAGTTCTTC | CASSYTSGGANEQFF
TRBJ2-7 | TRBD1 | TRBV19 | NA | TGTGCCAGTAGTCCGGACAGGGCAAACGAGCAGTACTTC | CASSPDRANEQYF
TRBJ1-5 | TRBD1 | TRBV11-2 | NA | TGTGCCAGCAGCTTAGGGACAGGGGGCCGGCAGCCCCAGCATTTT | CASSLGTGGRQPQHF
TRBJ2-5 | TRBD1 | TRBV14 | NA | TGTGCCAGCAGCCCACGACAGGGGATCGGAGAGACCCAGTACTTC | CASSPRQGIGETQYF
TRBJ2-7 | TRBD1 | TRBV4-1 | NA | TGCGCCAGCAGCCAAGAAGGGGGCTACGGTTACGAGCAGTACTTC | CASSQEGGYGYEQYF
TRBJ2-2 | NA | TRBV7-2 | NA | TGTGCCAGCAGCTCACGGACTGGGATCGCTACCGGGGAGCTGTTTTTT | CASSSRTGIATGELFF
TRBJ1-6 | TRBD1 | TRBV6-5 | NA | TGTGCCAGCACCGATACAGGGGATAATTCACCCCTCCACTTT | CASTDTGDNSPLHF
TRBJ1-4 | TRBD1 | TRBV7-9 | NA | TGTGCCAGCAGTGGGACAGGGACTCATAATGAAAAACTGTTTTTT | CASSGTGTHNEKLFF
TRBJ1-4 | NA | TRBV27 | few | TGTGCCAGCAGTCCTCACCCGACAGGCCCCGTAAGTGAAAAACTGTTTTTT | CASSPHPTGPVSEKLFF